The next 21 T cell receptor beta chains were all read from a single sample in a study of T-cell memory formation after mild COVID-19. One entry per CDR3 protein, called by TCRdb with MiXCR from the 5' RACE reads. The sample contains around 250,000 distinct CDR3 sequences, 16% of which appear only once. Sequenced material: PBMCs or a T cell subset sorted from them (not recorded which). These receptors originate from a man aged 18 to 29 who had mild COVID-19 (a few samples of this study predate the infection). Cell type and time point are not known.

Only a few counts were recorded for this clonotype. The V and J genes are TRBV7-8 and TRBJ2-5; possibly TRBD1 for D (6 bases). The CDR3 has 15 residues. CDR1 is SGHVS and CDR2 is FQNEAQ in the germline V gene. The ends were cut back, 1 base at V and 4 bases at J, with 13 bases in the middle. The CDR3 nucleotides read TGTGCCAGCAGCTTAGGGGACACCTCCCGAGAGACCCAGTACTTC. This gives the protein CASSLGDTSRETQYF.

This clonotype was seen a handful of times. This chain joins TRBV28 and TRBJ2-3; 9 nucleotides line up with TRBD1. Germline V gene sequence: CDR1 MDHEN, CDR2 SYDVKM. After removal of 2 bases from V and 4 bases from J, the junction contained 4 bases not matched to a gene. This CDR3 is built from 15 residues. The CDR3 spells CASSLDRGWPDTQYF. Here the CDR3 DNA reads TGTGCCAGCAGTTTAGACAGGGGGTGGCCAGATACGCAGTATTTT.

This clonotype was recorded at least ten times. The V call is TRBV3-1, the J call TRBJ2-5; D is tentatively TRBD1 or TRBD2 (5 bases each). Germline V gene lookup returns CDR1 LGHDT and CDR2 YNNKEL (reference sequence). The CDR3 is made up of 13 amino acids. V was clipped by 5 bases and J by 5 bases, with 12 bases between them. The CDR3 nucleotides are TGTGCCAGCAGCGGGGGTCTGGTGGAGACCCAGTACTTC. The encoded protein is CASSGGLVETQYF.

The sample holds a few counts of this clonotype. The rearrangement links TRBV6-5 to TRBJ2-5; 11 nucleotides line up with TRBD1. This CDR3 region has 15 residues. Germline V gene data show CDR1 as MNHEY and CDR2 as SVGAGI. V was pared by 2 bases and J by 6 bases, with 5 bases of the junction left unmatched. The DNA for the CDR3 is TGTGCCAGCAGTTACGGGACAGGGGGGGGAAAGACCCAGTACTTC. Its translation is CASSYGTGGGKTQYF.

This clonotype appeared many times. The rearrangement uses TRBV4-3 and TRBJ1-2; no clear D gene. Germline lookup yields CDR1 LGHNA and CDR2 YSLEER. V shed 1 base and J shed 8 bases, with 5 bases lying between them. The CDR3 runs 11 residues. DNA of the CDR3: TGCGCCAGCAGCCAAGCGGGAGGCTACACCTTC. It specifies CASSQAGGYTF.

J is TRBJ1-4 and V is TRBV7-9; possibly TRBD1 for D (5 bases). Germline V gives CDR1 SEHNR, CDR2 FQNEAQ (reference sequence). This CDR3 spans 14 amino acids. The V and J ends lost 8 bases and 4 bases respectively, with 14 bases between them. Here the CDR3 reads CASSGTAINEKLFF. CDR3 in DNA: TGTGCCAGCTCCGGGACGGCAATTAATGAAAAACTGTTTTTT.

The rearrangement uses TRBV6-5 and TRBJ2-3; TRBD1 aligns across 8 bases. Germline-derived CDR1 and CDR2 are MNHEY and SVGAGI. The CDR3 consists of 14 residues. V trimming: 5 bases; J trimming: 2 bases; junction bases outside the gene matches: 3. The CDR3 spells CASSNQGATDTQYF. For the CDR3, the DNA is TGTGCCAGCAGTAACCAGGGGGCCACAGATACGCAGTATTTT.

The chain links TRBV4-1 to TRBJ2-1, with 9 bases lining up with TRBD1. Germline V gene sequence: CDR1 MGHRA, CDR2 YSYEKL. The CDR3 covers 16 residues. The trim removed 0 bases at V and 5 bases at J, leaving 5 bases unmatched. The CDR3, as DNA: TGCGCCAGCAGCCAAGATTGGGGGACAGGGCACAATGAGCAGTTCTTC. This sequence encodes CASSQDWGTGHNEQFF.

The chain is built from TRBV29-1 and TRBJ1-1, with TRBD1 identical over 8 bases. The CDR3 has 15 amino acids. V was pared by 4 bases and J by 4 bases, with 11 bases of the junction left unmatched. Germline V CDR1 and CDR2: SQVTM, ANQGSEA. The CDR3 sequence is CSVGPGGSVATEAFF. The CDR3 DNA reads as TGCAGCGTTGGGCCAGGGGGCAGCGTTGCCACTGAAGCTTTCTTT.

The CDR3 protein is CASSLGGRTNEKLFF. As DNA, the CDR3 is TGTGCCAGCAGCTTAGGAGGGAGGACTAATGAAAAACTGTTTTTT. The rearrangement uses TRBV7-2 and TRBJ1-4; D call uncertain. CDR3 size: 15 residues. Germline V gives CDR1 SGHTA, CDR2 FQGNSA. The V gene lost 1 base and the J gene lost 2 bases, with 8 bases spanning the gap.

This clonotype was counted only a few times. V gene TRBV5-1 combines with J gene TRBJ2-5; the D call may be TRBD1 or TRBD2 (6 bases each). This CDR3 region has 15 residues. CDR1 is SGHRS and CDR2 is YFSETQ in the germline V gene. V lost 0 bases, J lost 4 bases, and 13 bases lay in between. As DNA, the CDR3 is TGCGCCAGCAGCTTGGAGGCACAGGGAGGAGAGACCCAGTACTTC. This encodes CASSLEAQGGETQYF.

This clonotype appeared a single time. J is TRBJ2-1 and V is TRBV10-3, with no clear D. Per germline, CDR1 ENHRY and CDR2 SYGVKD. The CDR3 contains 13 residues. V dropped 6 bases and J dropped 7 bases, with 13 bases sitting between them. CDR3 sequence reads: CAISNSGVNEQFF. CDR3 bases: TGTGCCATCAGCAATAGTGGGGTGAATGAGCAGTTCTTC.

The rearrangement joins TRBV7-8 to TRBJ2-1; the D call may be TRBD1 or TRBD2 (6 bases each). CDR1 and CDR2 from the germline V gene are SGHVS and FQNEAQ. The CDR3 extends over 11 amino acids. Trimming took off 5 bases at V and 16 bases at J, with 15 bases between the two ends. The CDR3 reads CASSPDGGDFF. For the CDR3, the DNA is TGTGCCAGCAGCCCAGACGGGGGCGATTTCTTC.

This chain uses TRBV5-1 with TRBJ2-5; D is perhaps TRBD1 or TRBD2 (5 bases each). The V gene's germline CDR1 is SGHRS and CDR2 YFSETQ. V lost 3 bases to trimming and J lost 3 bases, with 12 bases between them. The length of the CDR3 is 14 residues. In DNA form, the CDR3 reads TGCGCCAGCAGCTACATAGGGACGGAAGAGACCCAGTACTTC. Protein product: CASSYIGTEETQYF.

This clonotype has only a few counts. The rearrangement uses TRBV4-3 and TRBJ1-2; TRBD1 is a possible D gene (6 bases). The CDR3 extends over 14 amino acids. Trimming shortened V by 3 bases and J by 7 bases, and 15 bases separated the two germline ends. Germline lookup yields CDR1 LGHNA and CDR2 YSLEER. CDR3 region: CASSQTPDRSGYTF. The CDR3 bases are TGCGCCAGCAGCCAGACTCCCGACAGGTCTGGCTACACCTTC.

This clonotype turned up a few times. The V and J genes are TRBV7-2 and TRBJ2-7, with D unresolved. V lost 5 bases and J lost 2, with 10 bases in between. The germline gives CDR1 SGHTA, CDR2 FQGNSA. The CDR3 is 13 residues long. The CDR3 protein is CASSPSEPYEQYF. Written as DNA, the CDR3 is TGTGCCAGCAGCCCCTCTGAGCCCTACGAGCAGTACTTC.

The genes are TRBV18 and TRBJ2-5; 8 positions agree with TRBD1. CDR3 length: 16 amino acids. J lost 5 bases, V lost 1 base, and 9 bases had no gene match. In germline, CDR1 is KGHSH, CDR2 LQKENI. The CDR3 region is CASSPLGQGFGETQYF. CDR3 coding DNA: TGTGCCAGCTCACCACTCGGACAGGGATTCGGTGAGACCCAGTACTTC. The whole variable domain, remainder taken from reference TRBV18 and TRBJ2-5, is NAGVMQNPRHLVRRRGQEARLRCSPMKGHSHVYWYRQLPEEGLKFMVYLQKENIIDESGMPKERFSAEFPKEGPSILRIQQVVRGDSAAYFCASSPLGQGFGETQYFGPGTRLLVL.

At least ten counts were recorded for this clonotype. The CDR3 DNA sequence: TGCGCCAGCAGCACGGGTAGCGGGGAAGAGACCCAGTACTTC. This encodes CASSTGSGEETQYF. The chain has TRBV4-1 and TRBJ2-5; 8 bases are a match to TRBD2. The V gene's germline CDR1 is MGHRA and CDR2 YSYEKL. J was trimmed by 3 bases and V by 5 bases; bases with no gene match: 5. CDR3 size: 14 residues.

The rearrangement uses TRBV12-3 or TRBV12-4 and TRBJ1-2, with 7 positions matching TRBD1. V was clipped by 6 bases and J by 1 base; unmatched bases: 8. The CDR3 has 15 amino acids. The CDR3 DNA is TGTGCCAGCAGAAACGACAGGGCTATTAACTATGGCTACACCTTC. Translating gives CASRNDRAINYGYTF.

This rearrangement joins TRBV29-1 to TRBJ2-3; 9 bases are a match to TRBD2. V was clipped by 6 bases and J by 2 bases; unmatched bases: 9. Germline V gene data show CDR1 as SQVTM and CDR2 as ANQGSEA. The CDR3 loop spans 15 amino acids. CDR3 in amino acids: CSVSPLAGHTDTQYF. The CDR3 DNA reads TGCAGCGTGTCCCCACTAGCGGGTCACACAGATACGCAGTATTTT.

CDR3 DNA sequence: TGCAGTGCTAGTGCCGGGAGCCAAGAGACCCAGTACTTC. This gives the protein CSASAGSQETQYF. The rearrangement links TRBV20-1 to TRBJ2-5, with D possibly TRBD2 on 6 matching bases. With 3 bases removed from V and 1 base from J, the gap between germline ends came to 9 bases. This CDR3 has 13 residues. Germline V gives CDR1 DFQATT, CDR2 SNEGSKA (reference sequence).